One sample yielded the 25 T cell receptor beta chains listed below, sequenced in a study of blood T cell repertoires in COVID-19. Generated by immunoSEQ multiplex PCR, the TCRdb table keeps only in-frame clones and is missing some. The data hold fewer than 400,000 clones, with 88% observed a single time. The source material was PBMCs or T cells enriched from blood (not recorded which). These receptors came from a man aged 25 to 40 who had recovered from COVID-19.

The chain joins TRBV6-5 to TRBJ2-7, with D perhaps matching TRBD1 (5 bases). The V gene lost 9 bases and the J gene lost 2 bases, with 17 bases spanning the gap. The CDR3 has 14 residues. Germline CDR1 MNHEY, CDR2 SVGAGI. For the CDR3, the DNA is TGTGCCAGATTCCTGTACCGGACAACCTACGAGCAGTACTTC. Residues: CARFLYRTTYEQYF.

The chain has TRBV11-3 and TRBJ1-1; maybe TRBD1 (6 bases). V was trimmed by 5 bases and J by 4 bases, leaving 11 bases between them. Germline CDR1 and CDR2: SGHNT and YENEEA. The CDR3 extends over 13 amino acids. The CDR3 DNA reads TGTGCCAGCAGCCAGGGGCCTGCCACTGAAGCTTTCTTT. This codes for CASSQGPATEAFF.

The chain recombines TRBV2 with TRBJ2-7, with D perhaps TRBD1 (5 bases). Trimming removed 5 bases from V and 3 bases from J, with 11 bases in between. Germline-derived CDR1 and CDR2 are SNHLY and FYNNEI. This CDR3 contains 13 residues. The DNA of the CDR3 is TGTGCCAGCAGTCCCCGGACATTCTACGAGCAGTACTTC. This encodes CASSPRTFYEQYF.

V is TRBV2 and J is TRBJ2-3, with 14 bases identical to TRBD2. CDR3 length: 18 amino acids. The germline gives CDR1 SNHLY, CDR2 FYNNEI. Losses at the gene ends were 10 bases for V and 2 bases for J; bases not matched to a gene: 14. DNA of the CDR3: TGTGCCATTTCAAACGGACTAGCGGGGGGCCGTATCACAGATACGCAGTATTTT. It is translated as CAISNGLAGGRITDTQYF.

This sequence joins TRBV7-6 and TRBJ1-2; TRBD1 aligns across 7 bases. This CDR3 is 17 amino acids long. The germline V gene encodes CDR1 SGHVS and CDR2 FNYEAQ. J lost 0 bases, V lost 5 bases, and 12 bases had no gene match. The CDR3 is CASSNTPGTASNYGYTF. The CDR3 DNA reads TGTGCCAGCAGCAATACCCCTGGGACAGCCTCTAACTATGGCTACACCTTC.

The rearrangement uses TRBV7-9 and TRBJ2-7; D gene ambiguous. The length of the CDR3 is 11 residues. V was cut by 4 bases and J by 6 bases, with 7 bases left in between. Germline assignment: CDR1 SEHNR and CDR2 FQNEAQ (reference sequence). CDR3 nucleotides: TGTGCCAGCAGCTCTTCTTCCGAGCAGTACTTC. Translating it yields CASSSSSEQYF. Variable domain in full (rest from reference TRBV7-9 and TRBJ2-7): DTGVSQNPRHKITKRGQNVTFRCDPISEHNRLYWYRQTLGQGPEFLTYFQNEAQLEKSRLLSDRFSAERPKGSFSTLEIQRTEQGDSAMYLCASSSSSEQYFGPGTRLTVT.

DNA of the CDR3: TGTGCCAGCAGCTTAGGTGGTCGGGGGGTCGCTTTCTTT. Translated, it gives CASSLGGRGVAFF. The chain joins TRBV7-8 to TRBJ1-1; possibly TRBD1 for D (5 bases). There are 13 residues in the CDR3. Trimming shortened V by 1 base and J by 11 bases, and 14 bases separated the two germline ends. The germline V gene encodes CDR1 SGHVS and CDR2 FQNEAQ.

This sequence joins TRBV3-1 (or the pseudogene TRBV3-2) and TRBJ2-7; 10 nucleotides match TRBD1. Trimming cost V 5 bases and J 3 bases; bases outside gene matches: 1. CDR3 size: 13 residues. Germline CDR1 is LGHDT and CDR2 is YNNKEL (reference sequence). CDR3 amino acids: CASSGTGVYEQYF. The CDR3 DNA is TGTGCCAGCAGCGGGACAGGGGTCTACGAGCAGTACTTC.

V gene TRBV5-1 combines with J gene TRBJ2-7; D remains ambiguous. The V gene's germline CDR1 is SGHRS and CDR2 YFSETQ. V lost 6 bases and J 5 bases, leaving 9 bases between the germline ends. CDR3 length equals 11 residues. CDR3 amino acids: CASIPLDEQYF. In DNA, the CDR3 is TGCGCCAGCATCCCCCTTGACGAGCAGTACTTC.

The V and J genes are TRBV13 and TRBJ1-6; D perhaps matches TRBD1 (5 bases). Germline V gene lookup returns CDR1 PRHDT and CDR2 FYEKMQ (reference sequence). The CDR3 is 15 amino acids. V lost 2 bases, J lost 5 bases, and 10 bases lay in between. The CDR3 DNA reads TGTGCCAGCAGCTTACGTTCACAGGATAATTCACCCCTCCACTTT. This translates into CASSLRSQDNSPLHF.

The chain joins TRBV3-1 (or the pseudogene TRBV3-2) to TRBJ2-5; TRBD2 matches at 10 bases. Germline CDR1 reads LGHDT; CDR2 reads YNNKEL (reference sequence). V lost 4 bases to trimming and J lost 5 bases; unmatched junction nucleotides: 7. The length of the CDR3 is 15 residues. This CDR3 is CASSLPSGGRETQYF. The DNA for the CDR3 is TGTGCCAGCAGCCTCCCTAGCGGGGGTCGGGAGACCCAGTACTTC.

This chain connects TRBV28 to TRBJ1-1, with 10 nucleotides matching TRBD1. V trimming: 5 bases; J trimming: 5 bases; junction bases outside the gene matches: 5. The CDR3 is 14 residues long. Germline V CDR1 and CDR2: MDHEN, SYDVKM. In DNA form, the CDR3 reads TGTGCCAGCAGTCCCCGGACAGGGGGAACTGAAGCTTTCTTT. It translates to CASSPRTGGTEAFF. The entire variable domain, with the rest obtained from reference TRBV28 and TRBJ1-1, is as follows: DVKVTQSSRYLVKRTGEKVFLECVQDMDHENMFWYRQDPGLGLRLIYFSYDVKMKEKGDIPEGYSVSREKKERFSLILESASTNQTSMYLCASSPRTGGTEAFFGQGTRLTVV.

V usage is TRBV5-3 and J usage is TRBJ1-1, with TRBD1 as a possible D gene (6 bases). TRBV5-3 is an open reading frame whose function is uncertain. The length of the CDR3 is 14 residues. V was cut by 4 bases and J by 2 bases, with 12 bases left in between. This chain's CDR3 is CARSLDRLNTEAFF. The CDR3 bases are TGTGCCAGAAGCCTTGACAGGCTTAACACTGAAGCTTTCTTT.

The chain combines TRBV5-4 with TRBJ2-7; TRBD1 agrees at 7 bases. This CDR3 has 14 amino acids. V lost 3 bases to trimming and J lost 0 bases; unmatched junction nucleotides: 3. In germline, CDR1 is SGHNT, CDR2 YYREEE (reference sequence). This CDR3 reads CASSYDRDSYEQYF. As DNA, the CDR3 is TGTGCCAGCAGCTACGACAGGGACTCCTACGAGCAGTACTTC.

The chain couples TRBV28 to TRBJ2-3; TRBD2 is a possible D gene (6 bases). The CDR3 has 14 amino acids. Germline CDR1 and CDR2: MDHEN and SYDVKM. V was shortened by 6 bases and J by 2 bases, with 12 bases between the two germline ends. DNA of the CDR3: TGTGCCAGCAGCCTGACTAGACTCACAGATACGCAGTATTTT. Translation: CASSLTRLTDTQYF.

This clone has only one observation. CDR3 loop: CASSSDSLNPVAKNIQYF. In DNA form, the CDR3 reads TGCGCCAGCAGCTCTGACAGCTTAAACCCAGTAGCCAAAAACATTCAGTACTTC. This chain joins TRBV5-1 and TRBJ2-4, with D perhaps matching TRBD1 (5 bases). This CDR3 has 18 residues. Trimming took 3 bases from V and 0 from J, leaving 19 bases between them. Germline V gene sequence: CDR1 SGHRS, CDR2 YFSETQ.

The chain recombines TRBV5-4 with TRBJ2-3; 7 bases line up with TRBD2. The CDR3 contains 14 residues. After removal of 4 bases from V and 2 bases from J, the junction contained 4 bases not matched to a gene. Germline assignment: CDR1 SGHNT and CDR2 YYREEE (reference sequence). CDR3 DNA sequence: TGTGCCAGCAGCCCGAGCGGGGACACAGATACGCAGTATTTT. It specifies CASSPSGDTDTQYF.

This chain connects TRBV5-1 to TRBJ2-3; D possibly corresponds to TRBD2 (6 bases). The V gene lost 3 bases and the J gene lost 5 bases, with 16 bases spanning the gap. Germline lookup yields CDR1 SGHRS and CDR2 YFSETQ. The length of the CDR3 is 15 residues. The CDR3 nucleotides are TGCGCCAGCAGCTCATTGGGGGGACGCGGAGATACGCAGTATTTT. This gives the protein CASSSLGGRGDTQYF. Filled out from reference TRBV5-1 and TRBJ2-3, the complete variable domain reads KAGVTQTPRYLIKTRGQQVTLSCSPISGHRSVSWYQQTPGQGLQFLFEYFSETQRNKGNFPGRFSGRQFSNSRSEMNVSTLELGDSALYLCASSSLGGRGDTQYFGPGTRLTVL.

This sequence joins TRBV24-1 and TRBJ2-3, with 7 positions matching TRBD1. This CDR3 is built from 14 residues. The V segment lost 10 bases and the J segment 4 bases; nucleotides outside the gene matches: 10. The germline CDR1 and CDR2 sequences are KGHDR and SFDVKD. The CDR3 protein is CATSRQGVADTQYF. The DNA of the CDR3 is TGTGCCACGTCCCGGCAGGGGGTGGCAGATACGCAGTATTTT.

The chain combines TRBV11-2 with TRBJ2-5; TRBD1 matches at 7 bases. Germline assignment: CDR1 SGHAT and CDR2 FQNNGV. The CDR3 spans 17 residues. Trimming took 1 base from V and 5 from J; bases not matched to a gene: 13. CDR3 protein: CASSLGAGTAIGETQYF. The CDR3, as DNA: TGTGCCAGCAGCTTAGGGGCCGGGACAGCCATAGGGGAGACCCAGTACTTC.

This chain connects TRBV28 to TRBJ2-1; 7 bases match TRBD2. J lost 1 base, V lost 5 bases, and 2 bases had no gene match. The CDR3 extends over 14 amino acids. Per the germline V gene, CDR1 is MDHEN and CDR2 is SYDVKM. The CDR3 spells CASSASGSYNEQFF. In DNA form, the CDR3 reads TGTGCCAGCAGTGCTAGCGGTTCCTACAATGAGCAGTTCTTC.

This rearrangement joins TRBV11-2 to TRBJ2-7, with D hard to call. Germline-derived CDR1 and CDR2 are SGHAT and FQNNGV. The germline V and J ends were trimmed by 4 bases and 6 bases, with 10 bases remaining between them. The CDR3 contains 12 residues. The CDR3 spells CASSSSGAEQYF. The CDR3, as DNA: TGTGCCAGCAGCTCCTCAGGCGCCGAGCAGTACTTC.

This clone was counted between two and nine times. The rearrangement links TRBV7-6 to TRBJ2-7; 7 positions agree with TRBD1. V lost 1 base, J lost 3 bases, and 3 bases stayed unmatched. CDR1 and CDR2 from the germline V gene are SGHVS and FNYEAQ. This CDR3 contains 14 residues. The CDR3 protein is CASSLGTGSYEQYF. As DNA, the CDR3 is TGTGCCAGCAGCTTAGGGACAGGAAGCTACGAGCAGTACTTC.

The chain has TRBV9 and TRBJ1-2; 8 bases fit TRBD1. With 0 bases clipped from V and 4 bases from J, the junction kept 8 bases outside the gene matches. CDR3 length: 16 amino acids. Germline V lookup: CDR1 SGDLS, CDR2 YYNGEE. CDR3 bases: TGTGCCAGCAGCGTAGCTCACGACAGGGGTTCCTATGGCTACACCTTC. Its translation is CASSVAHDRGSYGYTF.

The chain uses TRBV11-3 and TRBJ1-1, with TRBD1 matching 7 bases. The CDR3 covers 16 residues. V trimming: 1 base; J trimming: 2 bases; junction bases outside the gene matches: 7. The germline V gene has CDR1 SGHNT and CDR2 YENEEA. The CDR3 sequence is CASSLGGTDRNTEAFF. The DNA for the CDR3 is TGTGCCAGCAGCTTAGGGGGGACAGACAGAAACACTGAAGCTTTCTTT. The whole variable domain, filled in from reference TRBV11-3 and TRBJ1-1, reads EAGVVQSPRYKIIEKKQPVAFWCNPISGHNTLYWYLQNLGQGPELLIRYENEEAVDDSQLPKDRFSAERLKGVDSTLKIQPAELGDSAVYLCASSLGGTDRNTEAFFGQGTRLTVV.